One sample yielded the 31 T cell receptor beta chains listed below, sequenced in a study of shared clonotypes between healthy human individuals. Sequencing was performed with immunoSEQ multiplex PCR; in TCRdb, only in-frame clones are kept and a portion is missing. Here the sample spans approximately 980,000 clones, 76% being singletons. The sample taken for sequencing was memory CD4+ T cells sorted from blood. The subset denotes: CD45RA-negative fraction. Receptors were obtained from a young man in good health.

The V and J genes are TRBV10-3 and TRBJ2-1; possible D gene TRBD2, 7 bases. Germline CDR1 and CDR2: ENHRY and SYGVKD. V lost 9 bases and J 7 bases, leaving 25 bases between the germline ends. This CDR3 region has 16 residues. Here the CDR3 DNA reads TGTGCCATTGCCGACCCCTTGGCGGGGGCCACAAATGAGCAGTTCTTC. The encoded protein is CAIADPLAGATNEQFF.

There are a few counts of this clone. The chain joins TRBV5-5 to TRBJ2-7, with 8 bases matching TRBD2. Germline values: CDR1 SGHKS, CDR2 YYEKEE (reference sequence). Unmatched junction bases numbered 6, after V lost 4 bases and J lost 0 bases. The CDR3 extends over 15 amino acids. CDR3 protein: CASSALAGTSYEQYF. CDR3 DNA: TGTGCCAGCAGCGCCCTAGCGGGTACCTCCTACGAGCAGTACTTC.

The V gene is TRBV6-1, the J gene TRBJ1-1, with 8 bases aligning to TRBD1. The CDR3 spans 15 residues. CDR1 is MNHNS and CDR2 is SASEGT in the germline V gene. J was trimmed by 2 bases and V by 7 bases; bases with no gene match: 9. The CDR3 reads CASIEQGAPNTEAFF. DNA for the CDR3: TGTGCCAGCATCGAGCAGGGGGCGCCCAACACTGAAGCTTTCTTT.

The chain joins TRBV5-4 to TRBJ1-4; the match to TRBD1 covers 8 bases. The CDR3 has 14 amino acids. Looked up from germline, CDR1 is SGHNT and CDR2 is YYREEE (reference sequence). V lost 2 bases and J lost 5; bases outside the gene matches: 2. The CDR3, as DNA: TGTGCCAGCAGCTTCAGGGGGCAGAATGAAAAACTGTTTTTT. Amino acid sequence: CASSFRGQNEKLFF.

The rearrangement uses TRBV10-3 and TRBJ2-3, with 15 bases that match TRBD2. The germline V gene has CDR1 ENHRY and CDR2 SYGVKD. This CDR3 is built from 15 residues. The J segment lost 2 bases and the V segment lost 10 bases, leaving 4 bases of the junction unmatched. The CDR3: CATRTSGGDTDTQYF. The DNA of the CDR3 is TGTGCCACCCGGACTAGCGGGGGGGACACAGATACGCAGTATTTT.

For this clone: Within the sample, other DNA sequences also encode this same CDR3. V is TRBV10-3 and J is TRBJ1-4, with D uncertain. Trimming left V 1 base short and J 8 bases short, with 8 bases between. Germline V lookup: CDR1 ENHRY, CDR2 SYGVKD. The CDR3 extends over 13 amino acids. This CDR3 is CAISEWGGEKLFF. As DNA, the CDR3 is TGTGCCATCAGTGAGTGGGGAGGCGAAAAACTGTTTTTT.

This clone appeared once. The rearrangement joins TRBV5-1 to TRBJ1-1; D not resolved. CDR3 length equals 13 residues. Germline values: CDR1 SGHRS, CDR2 YFSETQ. V was cut by 1 base and J by 2 bases, with 6 bases left in between. CDR3 bases: TGCGCCAGCAGCTTGTACTCTAACACTGAAGCTTTCTTT. Protein sequence: CASSLYSNTEAFF. Together with reference TRBV5-1 and TRBJ1-1, the CDR3 gives the full variable domain: KAGVTQTPRYLIKTRGQQVTLSCSPISGHRSVSWYQQTPGQGLQFLFEYFSETQRNKGNFPGRFSGRQFSNSRSEMNVSTLELGDSALYLCASSLYSNTEAFFGQGTRLTVV.

The chain is built from TRBV4-1 and TRBJ2-7; 11 bases are shared with TRBD1. Germline CDR1 is MGHRA and CDR2 is YSYEKL. This CDR3 comprises 15 residues. The J segment lost 3 bases and the V segment lost 3 bases, leaving 4 bases of the junction unmatched. CDR3 protein: CASSHPGQGVYEQYF. CDR3 coding DNA: TGCGCCAGCAGCCACCCGGGACAGGGGGTCTACGAGCAGTACTTC.

The V and J genes are TRBV18 and TRBJ2-3, with D perhaps assigned TRBD1 or TRBD2 (5 bases each). Trimming stripped 3 bases from V and 0 bases from J, with 16 bases between. Germline CDR1 KGHSH, CDR2 LQKENI. The CDR3 is 17 amino acids. Here the CDR3 DNA reads TGTGCCAGCTCACCGATATGGACCGGGGCTAGCACAGATACGCAGTATTTT. This codes for CASSPIWTGASTDTQYF. The full variable domain, completed using reference TRBV18 and TRBJ2-3, is NAGVMQNPRHLVRRRGQEARLRCSPMKGHSHVYWYRQLPEEGLKFMVYLQKENIIDESGMPKERFSAEFPKEGPSILRIQQVVRGDSAAYFCASSPIWTGASTDTQYFGPGTRLTVL.

This chain links TRBV5-4 with TRBJ2-3; 7 bases map to TRBD1. Trimming removed 2 bases from V and 0 bases from J; junction bases left unmatched: 3. Germline V gene sequence: CDR1 SGHNT, CDR2 YYREEE (reference sequence). CDR3 length: 15 amino acids. DNA of the CDR3: TGTGCCAGCAGCTTTGGGACAGCTAGCACAGATACGCAGTATTTT. This encodes CASSFGTASTDTQYF.

This sequence joins TRBV27 and TRBJ1-4, with D unresolved. The CDR3 length is 17 residues. Trimming took 2 bases from V and 2 from J, leaving 15 bases between them. Germline values: CDR1 MNHEY, CDR2 SMNVEV (reference sequence). Here the CDR3 reads CASSLEQLLRTNEKLFF. CDR3 DNA sequence: TGTGCCAGCAGTTTAGAACAGCTCCTAAGGACTAATGAAAAACTGTTTTTT.

This clone was seen ten or more times. V is TRBV11-3 and J is TRBJ2-1; D remains unclear. This CDR3 region has 16 residues. Per germline, CDR1 SGHNT and CDR2 YENEEA. Between the trimmed V and J ends, which lost 1 base and 3 bases, there was a span of 13 bases. The CDR3 reads CASSLGGPSLYNEQFF. The CDR3 DNA follows: TGTGCCAGCAGCTTAGGGGGTCCATCTCTCTACAATGAGCAGTTCTTC.

The gene calls are TRBV6-1 and TRBJ2-2, with unresolved D. The germline CDR1 and CDR2 sequences are MNHNS and SASEGT. The CDR3 length is 15 residues. Trimming removed 4 bases from V and 4 bases from J, with 13 bases in between. CDR3 protein: CASSVRQAGTGELFF. The CDR3 DNA is TGTGCCAGCAGTGTACGGCAAGCCGGCACCGGGGAGCTGTTTTTT.

The V and J genes are TRBV9 and TRBJ2-6, with 9 bases identical to TRBD1. Losses at the gene ends were 0 bases for V and 3 bases for J; bases not matched to a gene: 7. CDR1 and CDR2 from the germline V gene are SGDLS and YYNGEE. The CDR3 runs 18 residues. The CDR3 nucleotides are TGTGCCAGCAGCGTAGCCAGTGGACAGGGGCTTGGGGCCAACGTCCTGACTTTC. It is translated as CASSVASGQGLGANVLTF.

V and J are TRBV19 and TRBJ1-2, with TRBD1 matching over 7 bases. J gave up 8 bases and V 7 bases, and 16 bases lay outside the gene matches. Germline-derived CDR1 and CDR2 are LNHDA and SQIVND (reference sequence). The CDR3 contains 15 residues. As DNA, the CDR3 is TGTGCCAGTACCGCTAACCGGGAGGGGGCAGGAGGCTACACCTTC. Translating it yields CASTANREGAGGYTF. The full variable domain, completed using reference TRBV19 and TRBJ1-2, is DGGITQSPKYLFRKEGQNVTLSCEQNLNHDAMYWYRQDPGQGLRLIYYSQIVNDFQKGDIAEGYSVSREKKESFPLTVTSAQKNPTAFYLCASTANREGAGGYTFGSGTRLTVV.

The rearrangement joins TRBV7-2 to TRBJ1-1; TRBD1 matches 8 bases. Germline V gene sequence: CDR1 SGHTA, CDR2 FQGNSA. V trimming: 1 base; J trimming: 7 bases; junction bases outside the gene matches: 5. The CDR3 contains 14 residues. The CDR3 nucleotides are TGTGCCAGCAGCTTAGGGACAGGGCCGATTGAAGCTTTCTTT. Translation gives CASSLGTGPIEAFF.

The rearrangement uses TRBV2 and TRBJ2-2; D gene uncertain. The CDR3 is 14 residues long. Germline loops: CDR1 SNHLY, CDR2 FYNNEI. With 9 bases removed from V and 0 bases from J, the gap between germline ends came to 11 bases. CDR3 residues: CASQVWSNTGELFF. The CDR3, as DNA: TGTGCCAGTCAGGTTTGGTCGAACACCGGGGAGCTGTTTTTT.

This clone was seen only once. This chain uses TRBV7-9 with TRBJ2-7, with D possibly being TRBD1 (7 bases). CDR3 size: 15 residues. CDR1 and CDR2 (germline): SEHNR, FQNEAQ (reference sequence). V gave up 5 bases and J gave up 2 bases, with 16 bases separating them. CDR3 region: CASSRGTAVTYEQYF. CDR3 in DNA: TGTGCCAGCAGCCGCGGGACAGCTGTTACCTACGAGCAGTACTTC. Complete variable domain (other parts from reference TRBV7-9 and TRBJ2-7): DTGVSQNPRHKITKRGQNVTFRCDPISEHNRLYWYRQTLGQGPEFLTYFQNEAQLEKSRLLSDRFSAERPKGSFSTLEIQRTEQGDSAMYLCASSRGTAVTYEQYFGPGTRLTVT.

The chain recombines TRBV10-3 with TRBJ2-5; either TRBD1 or TRBD2 may supply D (5 bases each). The germline CDR1 and CDR2 sequences are ENHRY and SYGVKD. The length of the CDR3 is 14 residues. Trimming took off 0 bases at V and 4 bases at J, with 9 bases between the two ends. The CDR3 DNA reads TGTGCCATCAGTGAGTCGGGGACGGCAGAGACCCAGTACTTC. It yields the protein CAISESGTAETQYF.

The chain has TRBV27 and TRBJ2-7; weak D call: TRBD2 (8 bases). V dropped 5 bases and J dropped 3 bases, with 20 bases sitting between them. The CDR3 runs to 16 residues. Germline V gives CDR1 MNHEY, CDR2 SMNVEV (reference sequence). The CDR3: CASSPGGRGAYYEQYF. The CDR3 DNA reads as TGTGCCAGCAGTCCAGGGGGGCGGGGGGCTTACTACGAGCAGTACTTC.

The CDR3 here is CASSSISPLDTQYF. The CDR3 nucleotides read TGTGCCAGCTCCTCGATCTCGCCGCTGGATACGCAGTATTTT. This rearrangement joins TRBV6-1 to TRBJ2-3; D is ambiguous. CDR3 length: 14 amino acids. V lost 8 bases to trimming and J lost 6 bases, with 18 bases between them. Germline lookup yields CDR1 MNHNS and CDR2 SASEGT.

The CDR3 is CASSRTGITPTYF. In DNA, the CDR3 is TGTGCCAGCAGCCGAACAGGGATTACTCCCACGTACTTC. The genes are TRBV6-5 and TRBJ2-7; D might be TRBD1 (6 bases). This CDR3 has 13 residues. The germline V gene has CDR1 MNHEY and CDR2 SVGAGI. Trimming stripped 6 bases from V and 12 bases from J, with 21 bases between.

V gene TRBV25-1 combines with J gene TRBJ1-3, with TRBD1 matching 7 bases. This CDR3 has 14 residues. Germline V gene data show CDR1 as MGHDK and CDR2 as SYGVNS. V lost 6 bases and J lost 2; bases outside the gene matches: 4. The CDR3 DNA follows: TGTGCCAGCAGCCCAGGGGGGGCTGGAAACACCATATATTTT. It encodes CASSPGGAGNTIYF.

This chain uses TRBV30 with TRBJ2-6; TRBD1 is a possible D gene (5 bases). This CDR3 contains 13 residues. Trimming cost V 4 bases and J 3 bases, with 7 bases left between them. The V gene's germline CDR1 is GTSNPN and CDR2 SVGIG (reference sequence). This CDR3 is CAWKGNGANVLTF. The CDR3 DNA follows: TGTGCCTGGAAGGGGAATGGGGCCAACGTCCTGACTTTC.

A few counts support this clone. The chain joins TRBV29-1 to TRBJ1-2; unclear D gene. The germline V gene encodes CDR1 SQVTM and CDR2 ANQGSEA. Trimming left V 7 bases short and J 7 bases short, with 19 bases between. This CDR3 region has 13 residues. The CDR3 sequence is CSAGEGGLSGYTF. DNA for the CDR3: TGCAGCGCTGGGGAGGGAGGGCTCTCTGGCTACACCTTC.

The CDR3 protein is CASSIDLSGGHTGELFF. DNA for the CDR3: TGTGCCAGTAGTATAGATCTCTCGGGGGGGCACACCGGGGAGCTGTTTTTT. V and J are TRBV19 and TRBJ2-2; 8 bases map to TRBD2. V was clipped by 0 bases and J by 3 bases; unmatched bases: 6. Germline assignment: CDR1 LNHDA and CDR2 SQIVND (reference sequence). The length of the CDR3 is 17 residues.

The V and J genes are TRBV7-8 and TRBJ1-4; D is ambiguous. V was pared by 2 bases and J by 0 bases, with 7 bases between. This CDR3 has 15 amino acids. Germline V CDR1 and CDR2: SGHVS, FQNEAQ. CDR3 amino acids: CASSLREATNEKLFF. CDR3 in DNA: TGTGCCAGCAGCTTACGAGAGGCAACTAATGAAAAACTGTTTTTT.

This rearrangement joins TRBV28 to TRBJ1-3, with TRBD1 matching 7 bases. Germline V gives CDR1 MDHEN, CDR2 SYDVKM. The CDR3 extends over 16 amino acids. The J segment lost 4 bases and the V segment lost 3 bases, leaving 9 bases of the junction unmatched. In nucleotides, the CDR3 is TGTGCCAGCAGTTTGAACAGGGGCAAAGGCGGAAACACCATATATTTT. Translation gives CASSLNRGKGGNTIYF.

Here the CDR3 DNA reads TGTGCCAGCAGCATCACGTACTCCCCGGTATACAATGAGCAGTTCTTC. It encodes CASSITYSPVYNEQFF. The genes are TRBV7-2 and TRBJ2-1; no clear D. Germline loops: CDR1 SGHTA, CDR2 FQGNSA. V gave up 5 bases and J gave up 4 bases, with 18 bases separating them. This CDR3 has 16 residues.

This clone turned up a few times. The J gene is TRBJ2-2, the V gene TRBV9; D is undetermined. Germline assignment: CDR1 SGDLS and CDR2 YYNGEE. This CDR3 is built from 13 residues. Trimming took 4 bases from V and 3 from J, leaving 7 bases between them. This CDR3 is CASSPRYTGELFF. The CDR3 coding sequence is TGTGCCAGCAGCCCCCGATACACCGGGGAGCTGTTTTTT.

The V gene is TRBV4-1, the J gene TRBJ2-1, with 8 bases matching TRBD2. This CDR3 contains 17 residues. V lost 1 base to trimming and J lost 5 bases; unmatched junction nucleotides: 10. In germline, CDR1 is MGHRA, CDR2 YSYEKL. The chain's CDR3 is CASSQVASGGPNNEQFF. The CDR3 nucleotides read TGCGCCAGCAGCCAAGTCGCCAGCGGGGGACCCAACAATGAGCAGTTCTTC.